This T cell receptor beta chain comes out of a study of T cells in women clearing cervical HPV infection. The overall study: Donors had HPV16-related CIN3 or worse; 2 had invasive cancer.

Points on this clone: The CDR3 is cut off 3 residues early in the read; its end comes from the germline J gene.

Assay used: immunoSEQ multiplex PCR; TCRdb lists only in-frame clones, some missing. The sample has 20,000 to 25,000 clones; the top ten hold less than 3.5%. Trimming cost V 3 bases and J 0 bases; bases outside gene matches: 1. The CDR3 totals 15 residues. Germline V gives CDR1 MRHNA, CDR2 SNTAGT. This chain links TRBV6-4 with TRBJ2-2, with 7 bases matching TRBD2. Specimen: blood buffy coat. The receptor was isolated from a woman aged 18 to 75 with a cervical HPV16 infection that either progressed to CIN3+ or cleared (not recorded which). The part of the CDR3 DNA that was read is TGTGCCAGCAGTGAGAGCGGGGCGAACACCGGGGAG. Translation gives CASSESGANTGE. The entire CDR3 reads CASSESGANTGELFF.